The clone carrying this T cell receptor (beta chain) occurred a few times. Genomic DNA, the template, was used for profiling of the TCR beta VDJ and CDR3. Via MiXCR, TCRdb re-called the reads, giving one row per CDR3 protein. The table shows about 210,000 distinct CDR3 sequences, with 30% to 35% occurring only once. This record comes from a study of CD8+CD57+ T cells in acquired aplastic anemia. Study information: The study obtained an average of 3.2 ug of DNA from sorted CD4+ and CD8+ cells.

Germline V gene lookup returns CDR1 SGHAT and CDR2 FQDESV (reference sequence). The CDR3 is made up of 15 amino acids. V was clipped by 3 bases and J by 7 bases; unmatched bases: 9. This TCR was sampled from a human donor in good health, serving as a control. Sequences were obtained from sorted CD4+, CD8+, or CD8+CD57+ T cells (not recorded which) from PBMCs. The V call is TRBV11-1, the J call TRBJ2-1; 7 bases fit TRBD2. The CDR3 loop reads CASSLAGGEGNEQFF. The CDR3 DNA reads TGTGCCAGCAGCTTGGCTGGCGGGGAGGGTAATGAGCAGTTCTTC.